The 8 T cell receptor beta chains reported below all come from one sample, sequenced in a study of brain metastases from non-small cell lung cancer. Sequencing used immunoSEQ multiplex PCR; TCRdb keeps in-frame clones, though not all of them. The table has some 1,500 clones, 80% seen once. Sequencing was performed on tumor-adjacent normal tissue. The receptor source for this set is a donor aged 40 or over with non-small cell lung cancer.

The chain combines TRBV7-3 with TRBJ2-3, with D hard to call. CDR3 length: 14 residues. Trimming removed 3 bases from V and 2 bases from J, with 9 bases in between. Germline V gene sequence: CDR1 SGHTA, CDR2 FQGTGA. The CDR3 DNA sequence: TGTGCCAGCAGCTTTGTACAGAACACAGATACGCAGTATTTT. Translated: CASSFVQNTDTQYF.

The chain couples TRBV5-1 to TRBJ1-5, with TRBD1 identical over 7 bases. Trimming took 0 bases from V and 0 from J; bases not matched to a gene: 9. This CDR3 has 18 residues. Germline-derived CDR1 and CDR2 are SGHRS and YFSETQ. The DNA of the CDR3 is TGCGCCAGCAGCTTGGACCCTACAGGGGACCATAGCAATCAGCCCCAGCATTTT. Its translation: CASSLDPTGDHSNQPQHF. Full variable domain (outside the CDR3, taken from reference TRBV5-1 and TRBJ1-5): KAGVTQTPRYLIKTRGQQVTLSCSPISGHRSVSWYQQTPGQGLQFLFEYFSETQRNKGNFPGRFSGRQFSNSRSEMNVSTLELGDSALYLCASSLDPTGDHSNQPQHFGDGTRLSIL.

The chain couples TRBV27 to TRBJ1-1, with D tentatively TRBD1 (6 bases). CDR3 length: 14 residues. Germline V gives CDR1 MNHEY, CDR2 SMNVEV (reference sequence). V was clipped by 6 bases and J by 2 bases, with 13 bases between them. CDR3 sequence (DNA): TGTGCCAGCAGGAACAGGGCGGGCAACACTGAAGCTTTCTTT. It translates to CASRNRAGNTEAFF.

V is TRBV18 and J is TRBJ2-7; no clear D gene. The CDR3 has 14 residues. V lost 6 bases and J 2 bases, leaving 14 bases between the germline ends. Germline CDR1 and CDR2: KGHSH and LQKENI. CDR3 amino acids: CASSPTINPYEQYF. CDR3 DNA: TGTGCCAGCTCCCCCACAATTAATCCCTACGAGCAGTACTTC. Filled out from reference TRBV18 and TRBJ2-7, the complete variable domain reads NAGVMQNPRHLVRRRGQEARLRCSPMKGHSHVYWYRQLPEEGLKFMVYLQKENIIDESGMPKERFSAEFPKEGPSILRIQQVVRGDSAAYFCASSPTINPYEQYFGPGTRLTVT.

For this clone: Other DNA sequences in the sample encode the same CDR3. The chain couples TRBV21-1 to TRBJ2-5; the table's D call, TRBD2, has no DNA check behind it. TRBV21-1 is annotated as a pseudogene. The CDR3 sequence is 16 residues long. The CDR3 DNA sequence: TGTGCCAGCAGCACCCTACGGACTAGCGGACAAGAGACCCAGTACTTC. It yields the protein CASSTLRTSGQETQYF.

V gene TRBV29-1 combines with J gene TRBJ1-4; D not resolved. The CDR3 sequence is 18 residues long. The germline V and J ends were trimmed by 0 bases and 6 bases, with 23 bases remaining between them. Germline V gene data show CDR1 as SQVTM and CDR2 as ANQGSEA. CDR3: CSVEDLPRRSYYDEKLFF. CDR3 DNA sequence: TGCAGCGTTGAAGATCTTCCTAGGAGAAGCTACTATGATGAAAAACTGTTTTTT.

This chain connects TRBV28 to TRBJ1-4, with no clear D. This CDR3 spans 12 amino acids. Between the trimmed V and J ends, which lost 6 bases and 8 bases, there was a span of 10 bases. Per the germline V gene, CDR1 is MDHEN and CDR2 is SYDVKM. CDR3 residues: CASSQMWEKLFF. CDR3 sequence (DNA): TGTGCCAGCAGCCAGATGTGGGAAAAACTGTTTTTT.

CDR3 nucleotide sequence: TGTGCCAGTAGTAGCCCGGGTACAGGCGAGCAGTACTTC. Its translation: CASSSPGTGEQYF. This chain joins TRBV19 and TRBJ2-7, with D perhaps TRBD1 (5 bases). The CDR3 covers 13 residues. V was pared by 4 bases and J by 6 bases, with 13 bases between. Germline assignment: CDR1 LNHDA and CDR2 SQIVND (reference sequence). Using reference TRBV19 and TRBJ2-7 for the parts outside the CDR3, the full variable domain is DGGITQSPKYLFRKEGQNVTLSCEQNLNHDAMYWYRQDPGQGLRLIYYSQIVNDFQKGDIAEGYSVSREKKESFPLTVTSAQKNPTAFYLCASSSPGTGEQYFGPGTRLTVT.